This T cell receptor beta chain emerged from a study of OX40 agonist ivuxolimab in advanced cancers. Autoimmune disease history or systemic immunosuppression was exclusionary. J lost 6 bases, V lost 5 bases, and 9 bases had no gene match. From germline, CDR1 is SGHAT and CDR2 FQNNGV. CDR3 length equals 15 residues. The data were produced by immunoSEQ multiplex PCR, yet TCRdb's version contains in-frame clones alone and is incomplete. The data hold 70,000 to 80,000 clones, with roughly 87% observed a single time. Sequenced material: CD4+ or CD8+ T cells sorted from blood, taken in a trial of the OX40 agonist ivuxolimab. This TCR came from an adult with an advanced solid tumor such as melanoma, head and neck, liver or kidney cancer. The rearrangement uses TRBV11-2 and TRBJ2-1, with 8 bases fitting TRBD2. The CDR3 sequence is CASSVRAGVVNEQFF. In nucleotides, the CDR3 is TGTGCCAGCAGCGTTCGAGCGGGAGTCGTCAATGAGCAGTTCTTC. Using reference TRBV11-2 and TRBJ2-1 for the parts outside the CDR3, the full variable domain is EAGVAQSPRYKIIEKRQSVAFWCNPISGHATLYWYQQILGQGPKLLIQFQNNGVVDDSQLPKDRFSAERLKGVDSTLKIQPAKLEDSAVYLCASSVRAGVVNEQFFGPGTRLTVL.